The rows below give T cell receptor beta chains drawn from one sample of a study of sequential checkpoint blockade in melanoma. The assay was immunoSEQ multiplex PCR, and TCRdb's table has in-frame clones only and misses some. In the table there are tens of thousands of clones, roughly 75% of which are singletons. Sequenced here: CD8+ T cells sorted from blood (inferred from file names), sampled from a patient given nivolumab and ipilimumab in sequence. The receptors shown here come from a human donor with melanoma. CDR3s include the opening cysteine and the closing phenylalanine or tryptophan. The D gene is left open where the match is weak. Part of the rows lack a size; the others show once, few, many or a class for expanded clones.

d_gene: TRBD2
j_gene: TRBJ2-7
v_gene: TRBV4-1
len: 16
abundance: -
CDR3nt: TGCGCCAGCAGCCAAGATTCACTAGCGGGAGCCTACGAGCAGTACTTC
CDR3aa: CASSQDSLAGAYEQYF

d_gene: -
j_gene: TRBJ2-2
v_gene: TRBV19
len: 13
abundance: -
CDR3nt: TGTGCCAGTAGTATAGCATCCACCGGGGAGCTGTTTTTT
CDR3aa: CASSIASTGELFF

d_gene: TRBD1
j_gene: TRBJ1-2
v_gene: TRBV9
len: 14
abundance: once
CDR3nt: TGTGCCAGCAGCGCCGGGACAGCCTGGAGTGGCTACACCTTC
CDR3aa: CASSAGTAWSGYTF

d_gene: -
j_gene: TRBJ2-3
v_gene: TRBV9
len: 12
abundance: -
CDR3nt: TGTGCCAGCAGCGTTCTCACAGATACGCAGTATTTT
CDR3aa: CASSVLTDTQYF

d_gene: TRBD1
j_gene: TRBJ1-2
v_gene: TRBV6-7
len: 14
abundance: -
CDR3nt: TGTGCCAGCAGTTCGTCGACAGGGTTCTATGGCTACACCTTC
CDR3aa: CASSSSTGFYGYTF

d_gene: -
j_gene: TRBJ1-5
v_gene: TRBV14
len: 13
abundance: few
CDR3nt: TGTGCCAGCAGCCAACAGTTCAATCAGCCCCAGCATTTT
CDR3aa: CASSQQFNQPQHF

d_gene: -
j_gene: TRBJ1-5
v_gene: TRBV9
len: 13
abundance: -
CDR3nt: TGTGCCAGCAGCCCCGACAGTAATCAGCCCCAGCATTTT
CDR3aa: CASSPDSNQPQHF

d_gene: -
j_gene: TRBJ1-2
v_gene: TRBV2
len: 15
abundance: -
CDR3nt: TGTGCCAGCAGTGACCGCGGACAGATTAACTATGGCTACACCTTC
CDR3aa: CASSDRGQINYGYTF

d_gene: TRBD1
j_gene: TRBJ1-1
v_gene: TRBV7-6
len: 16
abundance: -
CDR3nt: TGTGCCAGCAGTCTAGCTGGGGGACAGGCGAACACTGAAGCTTTCTTT
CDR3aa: CASSLAGGQANTEAFF

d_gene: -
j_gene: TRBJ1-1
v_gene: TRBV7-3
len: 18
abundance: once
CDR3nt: TGTGCCAGCAGCTTAACCGCGGGGGGGGGTAAGGGGAGCACTGAAGCTTTCTTT
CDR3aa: CASSLTAGGGKGSTEAFF

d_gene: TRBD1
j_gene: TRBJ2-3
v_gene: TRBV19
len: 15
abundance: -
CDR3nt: TGTGCCAGTAGTACTTGGACAGGTGACGCAGATACGCAGTATTTT
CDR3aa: CASSTWTGDADTQYF

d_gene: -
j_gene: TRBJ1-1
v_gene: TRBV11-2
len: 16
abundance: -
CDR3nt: TGTGCCAGCAGCCCGACAGGCCGCCTTTCTAACACTGAAGCTTTCTTT
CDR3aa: CASSPTGRLSNTEAFF

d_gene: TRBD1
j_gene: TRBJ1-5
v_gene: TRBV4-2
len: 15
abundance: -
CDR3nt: TGTGCCAGCAGGGAATTGGGACAGCTCAATCAGCCCCAGCATTTT
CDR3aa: CASRELGQLNQPQHF

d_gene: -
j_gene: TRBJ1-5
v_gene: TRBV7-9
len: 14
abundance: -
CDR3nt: TGTGCCAGCAGCTTCGGGGGGAAGGGTAAGCCCCAGCATTTT
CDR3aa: CASSFGGKGKPQHF

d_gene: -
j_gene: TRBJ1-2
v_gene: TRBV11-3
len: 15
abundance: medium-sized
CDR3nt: TGTGCCAGCAGGTTTTCCCCTCAGGGTTACTATGGCTACACCTTC
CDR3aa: CASRFSPQGYYGYTF

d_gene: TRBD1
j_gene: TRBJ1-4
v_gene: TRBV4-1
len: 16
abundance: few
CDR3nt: TGCGCCAGCAGCCAAGGATACAGGGGGATTGATGAAAAACTGTTTTTT
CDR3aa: CASSQGYRGIDEKLFF

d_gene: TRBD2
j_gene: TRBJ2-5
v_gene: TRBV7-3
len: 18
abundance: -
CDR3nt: TGTGCCAGCAGCTTAAACCCGATAGGCGGCGGGGGAAGAGAGACCCAGTACTTC
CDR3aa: CASSLNPIGGGGRETQYF

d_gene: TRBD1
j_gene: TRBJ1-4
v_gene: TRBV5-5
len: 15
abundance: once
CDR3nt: TGTGCCAGCAGCCCGCCTACAGGGGCGGGTGAAAAACTGTTTTTT
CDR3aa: CASSPPTGAGEKLFF

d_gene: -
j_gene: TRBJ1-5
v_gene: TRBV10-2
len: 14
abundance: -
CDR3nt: TGCGCCAGCAGTAGAAAGGGACTCAATCAGCCCCAGCATTTT
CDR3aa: CASSRKGLNQPQHF

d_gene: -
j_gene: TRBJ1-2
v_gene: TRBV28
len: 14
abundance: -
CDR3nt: TGTGCCAGCAGTCCCTGGGTGGCGGACAAAGGCTACACCTTC
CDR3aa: CASSPWVADKGYTF

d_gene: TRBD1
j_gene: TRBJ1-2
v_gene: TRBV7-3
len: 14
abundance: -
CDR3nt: TGTGCCAGCAGCTCTCCGGGACAGGGGTATGGCTACACCTTC
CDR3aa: CASSSPGQGYGYTF

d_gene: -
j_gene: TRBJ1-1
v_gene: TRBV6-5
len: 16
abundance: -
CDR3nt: TGTGCCAGCAGTTACGGGGCCGCGGGGGGGTACACTGAAGCTTTCTTT
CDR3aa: CASSYGAAGGYTEAFF

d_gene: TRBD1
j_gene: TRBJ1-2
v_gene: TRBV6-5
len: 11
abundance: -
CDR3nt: TGTGCCAGCCAGGGGGAGAATGGCTACACCTTC
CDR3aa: CASQGENGYTF

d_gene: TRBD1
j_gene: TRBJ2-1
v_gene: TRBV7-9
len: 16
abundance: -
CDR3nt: TGTGCCAGCAGCCCTAAAGGGGGCAGCTCCTACAATGAGCAGTTCTTC
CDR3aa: CASSPKGGSSYNEQFF